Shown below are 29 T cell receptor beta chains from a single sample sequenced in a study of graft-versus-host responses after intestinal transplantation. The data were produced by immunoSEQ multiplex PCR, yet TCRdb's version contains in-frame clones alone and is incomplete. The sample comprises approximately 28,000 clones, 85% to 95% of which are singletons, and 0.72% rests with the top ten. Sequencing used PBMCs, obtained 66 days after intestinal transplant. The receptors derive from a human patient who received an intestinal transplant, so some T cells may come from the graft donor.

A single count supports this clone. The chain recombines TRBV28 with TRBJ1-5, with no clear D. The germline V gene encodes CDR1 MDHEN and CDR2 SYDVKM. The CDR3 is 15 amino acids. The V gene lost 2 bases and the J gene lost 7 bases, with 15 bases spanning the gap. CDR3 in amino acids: CASSLGRLGRQPQHF. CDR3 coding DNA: TGTGCCAGCAGTTTAGGGCGTTTGGGTAGGCAGCCCCAGCATTTT.

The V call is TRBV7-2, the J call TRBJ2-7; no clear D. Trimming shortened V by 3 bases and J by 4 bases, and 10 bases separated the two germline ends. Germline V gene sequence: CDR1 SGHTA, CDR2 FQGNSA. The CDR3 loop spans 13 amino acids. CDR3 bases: TGTGCCAGCAGCTTGGGGTTGGGGTACGAGCAGTACTTC. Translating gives CASSLGLGYEQYF.

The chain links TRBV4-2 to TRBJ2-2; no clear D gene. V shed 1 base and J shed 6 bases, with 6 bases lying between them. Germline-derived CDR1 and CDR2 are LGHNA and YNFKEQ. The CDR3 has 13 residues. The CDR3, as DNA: TGTGCCAGCAGCCAAGTTGTGTCCGGGGAGCTGTTTTTT. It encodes CASSQVVSGELFF.

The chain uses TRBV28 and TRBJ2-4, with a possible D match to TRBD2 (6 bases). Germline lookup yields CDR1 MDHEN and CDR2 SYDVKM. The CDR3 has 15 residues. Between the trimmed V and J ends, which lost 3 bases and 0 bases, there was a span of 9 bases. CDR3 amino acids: CASSFRGLAKNIQYF. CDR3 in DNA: TGTGCCAGCAGTTTTAGGGGACTAGCCAAAAACATTCAGTACTTC.

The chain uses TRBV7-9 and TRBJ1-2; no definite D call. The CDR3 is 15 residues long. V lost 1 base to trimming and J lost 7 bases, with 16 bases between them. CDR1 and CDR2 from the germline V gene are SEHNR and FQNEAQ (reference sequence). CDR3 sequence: CASSLERSLWGGYTF. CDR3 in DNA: TGTGCCAGCAGCTTAGAGCGCAGCCTCTGGGGTGGCTACACCTTC.

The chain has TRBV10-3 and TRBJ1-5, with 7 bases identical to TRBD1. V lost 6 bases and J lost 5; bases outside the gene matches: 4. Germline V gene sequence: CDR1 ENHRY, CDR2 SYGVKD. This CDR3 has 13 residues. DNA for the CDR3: TGTGCCATCAGCCGGGACAGAGATCAGCCCCAGCATTTT. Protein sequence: CAISRDRDQPQHF.

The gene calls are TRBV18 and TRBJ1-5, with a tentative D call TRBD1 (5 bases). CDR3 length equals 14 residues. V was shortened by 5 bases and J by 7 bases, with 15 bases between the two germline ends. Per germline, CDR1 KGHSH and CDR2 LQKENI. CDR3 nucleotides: TGTGCCAGCTCAGTGCAGGGAAACGAACAGCCCCAGCATTTT. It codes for CASSVQGNEQPQHF.

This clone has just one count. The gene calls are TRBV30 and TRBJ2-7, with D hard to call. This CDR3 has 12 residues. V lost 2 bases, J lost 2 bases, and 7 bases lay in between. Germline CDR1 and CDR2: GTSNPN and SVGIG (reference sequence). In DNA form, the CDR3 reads TGTGCCTGGAGTCCACTAACCTACGAGCAGTACTTC. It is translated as CAWSPLTYEQYF. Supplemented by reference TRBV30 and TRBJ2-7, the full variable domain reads SQTIHQWPATLVQPVGSPLSLECTVEGTSNPNLYWYRQAAGRGLQLLFYSVGIGQISSEVPQNLSASRPQDRQFILSSKKLLLSDSGFYLCAWSPLTYEQYFGPGTRLTVT.

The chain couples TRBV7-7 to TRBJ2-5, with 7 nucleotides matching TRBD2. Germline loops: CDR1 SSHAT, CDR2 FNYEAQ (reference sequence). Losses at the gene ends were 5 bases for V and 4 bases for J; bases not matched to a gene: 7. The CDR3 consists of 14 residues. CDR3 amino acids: CASSSGDYGETQYF. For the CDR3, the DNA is TGTGCCAGCAGCAGCGGGGACTACGGAGAGACCCAGTACTTC.

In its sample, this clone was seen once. The CDR3 nucleotides are TGTGCCAGCTCACCCCCACGAGGGACCACTGAAGCTTTCTTT. Its protein product is CASSPPRGTTEAFF. The J gene is TRBJ1-1, the V gene TRBV18; weak D call: TRBD1 (5 bases). Per germline, CDR1 KGHSH and CDR2 LQKENI. This CDR3 is built from 14 residues. V was clipped by 3 bases and J by 4 bases, with 12 bases between them.

The CDR3 loop reads CASSEGTYEQYF. CDR3 coding DNA: TGTGCCAGCAGCGAAGGAACCTACGAGCAGTACTTC. This chain links TRBV7-9 with TRBJ2-7; D unclear. The CDR3 runs 12 residues. Trimming took 5 bases from V and 2 from J, leaving 7 bases between them. Germline V gives CDR1 SEHNR, CDR2 FQNEAQ (reference sequence).

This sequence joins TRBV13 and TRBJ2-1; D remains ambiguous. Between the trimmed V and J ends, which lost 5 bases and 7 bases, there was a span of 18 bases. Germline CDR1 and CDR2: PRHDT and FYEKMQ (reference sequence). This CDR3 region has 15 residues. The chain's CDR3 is CASSPPIGLGNEQFF. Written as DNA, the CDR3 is TGTGCCAGCAGCCCACCGATAGGGCTAGGGAATGAGCAGTTCTTC.

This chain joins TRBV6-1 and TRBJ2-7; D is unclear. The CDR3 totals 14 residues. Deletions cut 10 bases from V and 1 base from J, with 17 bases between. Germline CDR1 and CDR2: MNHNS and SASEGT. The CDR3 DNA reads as TGTGCCACCGAGCCAGGACGGTTTTCCTACGAGCAGTACTTC. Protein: CATEPGRFSYEQYF.

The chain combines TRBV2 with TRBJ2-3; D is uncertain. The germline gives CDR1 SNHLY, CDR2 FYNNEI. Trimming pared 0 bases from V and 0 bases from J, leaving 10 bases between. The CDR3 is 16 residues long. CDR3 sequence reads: CASSEASLPSTDTQYF. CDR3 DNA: TGTGCCAGCAGTGAAGCGAGCCTTCCTAGCACAGATACGCAGTATTTT.

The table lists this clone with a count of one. The CDR3 coding sequence is TGTGCCAGCAGCTTGGGGGGGGGCATCGGAGATACGCAGTATTTT. Translated, it gives CASSLGGGIGDTQYF. This chain joins TRBV5-8 and TRBJ2-3; D possibly corresponds to TRBD2 (7 bases). The CDR3 spans 15 residues. Germline V CDR1 and CDR2: SGHTS, YDEGEE. Trimming stripped 0 bases from V and 5 bases from J, with 13 bases between.

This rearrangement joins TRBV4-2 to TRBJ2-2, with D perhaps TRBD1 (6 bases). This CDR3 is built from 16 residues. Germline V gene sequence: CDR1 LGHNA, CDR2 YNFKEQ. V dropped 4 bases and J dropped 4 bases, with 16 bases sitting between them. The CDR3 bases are TGTGCCAGCAGCCCAAGGCCCTTACAGGGCACCGGGGAGCTGTTTTTT. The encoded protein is CASSPRPLQGTGELFF.

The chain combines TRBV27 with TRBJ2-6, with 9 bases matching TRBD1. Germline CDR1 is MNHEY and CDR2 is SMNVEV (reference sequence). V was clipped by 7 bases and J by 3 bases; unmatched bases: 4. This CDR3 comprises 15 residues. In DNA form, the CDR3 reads TGTGCCAGCACCCACAGGGGGCTTGGGGCCAACGTCCTGACTTTC. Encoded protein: CASTHRGLGANVLTF.

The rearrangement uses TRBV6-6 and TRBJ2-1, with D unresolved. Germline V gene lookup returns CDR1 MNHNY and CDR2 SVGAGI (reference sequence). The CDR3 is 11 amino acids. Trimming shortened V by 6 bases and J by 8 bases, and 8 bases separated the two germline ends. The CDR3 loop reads CASSNMDEQFF. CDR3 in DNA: TGTGCCAGCAGCAATATGGATGAGCAGTTCTTC.

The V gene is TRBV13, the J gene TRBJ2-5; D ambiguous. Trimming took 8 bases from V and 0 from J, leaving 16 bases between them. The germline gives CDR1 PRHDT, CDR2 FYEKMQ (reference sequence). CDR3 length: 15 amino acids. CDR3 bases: TGTGCCAGCTGTATGTGGCTAGTAAACCAAGAGACCCAGTACTTC. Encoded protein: CASCMWLVNQETQYF.

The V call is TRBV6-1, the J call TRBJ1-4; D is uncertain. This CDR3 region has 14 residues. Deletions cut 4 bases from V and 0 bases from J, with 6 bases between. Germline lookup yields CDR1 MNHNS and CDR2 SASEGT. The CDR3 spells CASSGDATNEKLFF. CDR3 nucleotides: TGTGCCAGCAGTGGAGATGCAACTAATGAAAAACTGTTTTTT.

The CDR3 is CASSQAKGIAYEQYF. The CDR3 DNA is TGCGCCAGCAGCCAAGCCAAGGGTATTGCCTACGAGCAGTACTTC. The chain has TRBV4-3 and TRBJ2-7; D ambiguous. V lost 1 base, J lost 2 bases, and 12 bases lay in between. Per germline, CDR1 LGHNA and CDR2 YSLEER. The CDR3 spans 15 residues.

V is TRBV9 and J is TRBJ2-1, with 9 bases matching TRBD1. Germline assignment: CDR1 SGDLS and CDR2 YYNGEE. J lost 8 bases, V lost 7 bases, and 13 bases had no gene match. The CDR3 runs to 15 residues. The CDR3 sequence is CASAQGAASSDEQFF. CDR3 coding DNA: TGTGCCAGCGCACAGGGGGCGGCTTCTAGCGATGAGCAGTTCTTC.

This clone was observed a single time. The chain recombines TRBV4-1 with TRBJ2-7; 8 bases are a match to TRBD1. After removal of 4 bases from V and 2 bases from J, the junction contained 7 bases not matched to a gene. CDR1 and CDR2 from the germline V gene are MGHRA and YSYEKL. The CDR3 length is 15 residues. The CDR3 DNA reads TGCGCCAGCAGCCCCCGACAGGGGCCTGCCTACGAGCAGTACTTC. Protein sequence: CASSPRQGPAYEQYF.

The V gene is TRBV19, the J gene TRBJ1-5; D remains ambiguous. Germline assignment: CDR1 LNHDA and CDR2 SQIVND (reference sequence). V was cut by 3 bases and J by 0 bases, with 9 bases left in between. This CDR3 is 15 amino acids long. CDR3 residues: CASSMMRISNQPQHF. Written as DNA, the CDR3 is TGTGCCAGTAGTATGATGCGGATTAGCAATCAGCCCCAGCATTTT.

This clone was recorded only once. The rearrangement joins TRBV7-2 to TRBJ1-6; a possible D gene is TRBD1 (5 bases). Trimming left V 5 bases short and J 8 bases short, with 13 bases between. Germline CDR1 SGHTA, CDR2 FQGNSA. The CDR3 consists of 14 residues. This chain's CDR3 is CASSQPLQDSPLHF. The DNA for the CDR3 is TGTGCCAGCAGCCAACCACTACAGGATTCACCCCTCCACTTT.

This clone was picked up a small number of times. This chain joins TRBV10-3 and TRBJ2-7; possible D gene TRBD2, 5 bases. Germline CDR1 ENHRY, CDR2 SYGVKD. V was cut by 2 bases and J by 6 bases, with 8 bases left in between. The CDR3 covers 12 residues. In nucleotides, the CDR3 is TGTGCCATCAGTGAGACTGGAGGCGAGCAGTACTTC. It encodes CAISETGGEQYF.

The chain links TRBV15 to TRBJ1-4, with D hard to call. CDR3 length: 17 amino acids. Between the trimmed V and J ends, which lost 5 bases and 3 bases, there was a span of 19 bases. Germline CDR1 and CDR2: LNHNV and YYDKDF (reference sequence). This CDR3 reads CATSVVYPGPANEKLFF. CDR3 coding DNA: TGTGCCACCAGCGTTGTATATCCCGGGCCTGCTAATGAAAAACTGTTTTTT.

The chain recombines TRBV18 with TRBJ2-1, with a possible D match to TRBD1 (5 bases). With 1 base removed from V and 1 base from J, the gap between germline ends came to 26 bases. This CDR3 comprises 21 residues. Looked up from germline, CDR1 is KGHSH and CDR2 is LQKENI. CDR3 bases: TGTGCCAGCTCACCACGATTGTACAGGCCTGCCCTTTTTCCTTCCTACAATGAGCAGTTCTTC. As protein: CASSPRLYRPALFPSYNEQFF.

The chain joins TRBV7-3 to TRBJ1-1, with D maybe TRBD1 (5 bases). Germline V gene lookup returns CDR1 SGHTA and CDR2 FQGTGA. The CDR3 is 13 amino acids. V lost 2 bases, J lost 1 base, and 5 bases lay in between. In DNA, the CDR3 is TGTGCCAGCAGCTTAGGACAGAACACTGAAGCTTTCTTT. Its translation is CASSLGQNTEAFF.